Shown below are 15 T cell receptor beta chains from a single sample sequenced in a study of identical twins' blood T cells (dated by TCRdb to about 2013). Library preparation employed 5' RACE. The sequencing machine was an Illumina Genome Analyzer IIx. TCRdb itself trimmed the public reads at Q25 with fastp, ran MiXCR and retained productive beta chains. Every distinct CDR3 protein forms one entry, paired with its most common genes and DNA. The sample contains a few hundred thousand distinct CDR3 sequences, 28% of them found a single time. The ten largest clones represent 5.5% to 6.5% of the sample. Sequenced input: PBMCs. The receptors originated from a woman aged 18 to 55 in good health.

The V and J genes are TRBV18 and TRBJ1-3; D remains unclear. V lost 5 bases to trimming and J lost 0 bases, with 11 bases between them. CDR1 and CDR2 from the germline V gene are KGHSH and LQKENI. The CDR3 spans 15 residues. The CDR3 DNA reads as TGTGCCAGCTCATCGCGACTCAACTCTGGAAACACCATATATTTT. Its translation: CASSSRLNSGNTIYF.

Details on this clonotype: One end of the junction varies from germline; a read error may be responsible. The chain couples TRBV9 to TRBJ2-7, with D perhaps matching TRBD2 (5 bases). The CDR3 contains 16 residues. Per germline, CDR1 SGDLS and CDR2 YYNGEE. The CDR3 reads CAGSVGVVSLNYEQYF. Here the CDR3 DNA reads TGTGCCGGCAGCGTCGGGGTTGTTAGCTTGAACTACGAGCAGTACTTC.

This clonotype was counted at least ten times. The J gene is TRBJ2-1, the V gene TRBV14; D is undetermined. Per the germline V gene, CDR1 is SGHDN and CDR2 is FVKESK. The CDR3 contains 12 residues. The V end was cut by 4 bases, the J end by 10 bases, with 11 bases between. Here the CDR3 reads CASSPPFREQFF. The CDR3 DNA follows: TGTGCCAGCAGCCCCCCGTTTAGAGAGCAGTTCTTC.

Concerning this clonotype itself: It may be a read error: a sequence one base away is much more abundant. This chain links TRBV29-1 with TRBJ1-5; no clear D. There are 13 residues in the CDR3. The germline V and J ends were trimmed by 7 bases and 0 bases, with 10 bases remaining between them. Germline-derived CDR1 and CDR2 are SQVTM and ANQGSEA. The CDR3: CSAVESSNQPQHF. DNA of the CDR3: TGCAGCGCTGTAGAGTCTAGCAATCAGCCCCAGCATTTT.

This clonotype was counted at least ten times. The V gene is TRBV6-1, the J gene TRBJ2-1; 11 nucleotides align to TRBD2. V lost 8 bases, J lost 8 bases, and 5 bases stayed unmatched. Germline V gene data show CDR1 as MNHNS and CDR2 as SASEGT. There are 13 residues in the CDR3. For the CDR3, the DNA is TGTGCCAGCGGGCTAGCGGGAGGCGATGAGCAGTTCTTC. This codes for CASGLAGGDEQFF.

Concerning this clonotype: Germline is not matched at one junction end, which may reflect a read error. The chain combines TRBV14 with TRBJ1-2, with D uncertain. This CDR3 region has 13 residues. Per germline, CDR1 SGHDN and CDR2 FVKESK. CDR3 in DNA: TGTGCCAGCATCCAAGACTCGGGCTATGGCTACACCTTC. This translates into CASIQDSGYGYTF.

The chain couples TRBV2 to TRBJ1-2, with a possible D match to TRBD1 (5 bases). V was cut by 2 bases and J by 4 bases, with 17 bases left in between. Germline V CDR1 and CDR2: SNHLY, FYNNEI. The CDR3 length is 16 residues. The CDR3 reads CASSEQGGGVTYGYTF. The CDR3 DNA is TGTGCCAGCAGTGAACAAGGCGGAGGGGTGACCTATGGCTACACCTTC.

This clonotype was recorded many times. The chain joins TRBV14 to TRBJ2-2, with D uncertain. This CDR3 comprises 11 residues. The V end was cut by 6 bases, the J end by 11 bases, with 10 bases between. Germline loops: CDR1 SGHDN, CDR2 FVKESK. Here the CDR3 DNA reads TGTGCCAGCAGTTCGGGCGGAGAGCTGTTTTTT. Translation gives CASSSGGELFF.

There are a few counts of this clonotype. This rearrangement joins TRBV24-1 to TRBJ2-2, with D perhaps being TRBD1 or TRBD2 (6 bases each). V was pared by 5 bases and J by 4 bases, with 16 bases between. The CDR3 consists of 16 residues. Germline CDR1 KGHDR, CDR2 SFDVKD. The CDR3 DNA is TGTGCCACCAGTGGCTTCGGGGGCCCAAGCACCGGGGAGCTGTTTTTT. Translated: CATSGFGGPSTGELFF.

This clonotype has just a few counts. The gene calls are TRBV5-1 and TRBJ2-7; tentative D call: TRBD2 (7 bases). Germline V gene data show CDR1 as SGHRS and CDR2 as YFSETQ. The CDR3 length is 14 residues. V was trimmed by 1 base and J by 6 bases, leaving 14 bases between them. DNA of the CDR3: TGCGCCAGCAGCTTGAGTGCAGGGGAGGGCGAGCAGTACTTC. Amino acids: CASSLSAGEGEQYF.

The chain uses TRBV28 and TRBJ2-3; TRBD1 matches at 8 bases. The germline gives CDR1 MDHEN, CDR2 SYDVKM. V shed 6 bases, J shed 5 bases, and the junction held 10 bases outside the gene matches. The CDR3 spans 15 residues. CDR3 in amino acids: CASSTTGGLGDTQYF. The DNA of the CDR3 is TGTGCCAGCAGCACAACAGGGGGGCTCGGAGATACGCAGTATTTT.

This clonotype was seen a few times. The rearrangement links TRBV10-3 to TRBJ2-1; TRBD2 is a possible D gene (5 bases). V was clipped by 11 bases and J by 11 bases, with 16 bases between them. CDR3 length equals 11 residues. Germline CDR1 is ENHRY and CDR2 is SYGVKD. As DNA, the CDR3 is TGTGCCGCCAGGACCTCCGGGAAGCAGTTCTTC. Amino acid sequence: CAARTSGKQFF.

This clonotype showed up just a few times. Written as DNA, the CDR3 is TGTGCCAGCAGCTTTGTAGGGCCGAGCACAGATACGCAGTATTTT. It specifies CASSFVGPSTDTQYF. V gene TRBV7-9 combines with J gene TRBJ2-3; D is uncertain. This CDR3 spans 15 amino acids. Germline CDR1 SEHNR, CDR2 FQNEAQ (reference sequence). Trimming shortened V by 3 bases and J by 0 bases, and 10 bases separated the two germline ends.

The chain carries TRBV11-3 and TRBJ1-1; D gene uncertain. V lost 4 bases, J lost 0 bases, and 15 bases lay in between. The CDR3 loop spans 16 amino acids. Germline CDR1 reads SGHNT; CDR2 reads YENEEA. DNA of the CDR3: TGTGCCAGCAGCTCAGTGGTTGCGACGGTGAACACTGAAGCTTTCTTT. Protein sequence: CASSSVVATVNTEAFF.

The rearrangement uses TRBV29-1 and TRBJ1-1; D may be TRBD1 (6 bases). The V and J ends lost 7 bases and 6 bases respectively, with 12 bases between them. The CDR3 is made up of 11 amino acids. Germline CDR1 reads SQVTM; CDR2 reads ANQGSEA. CDR3 bases: TGCAGCGCTCTGACAGGCCCTGAAGCTTTCTTT. It codes for CSALTGPEAFF.